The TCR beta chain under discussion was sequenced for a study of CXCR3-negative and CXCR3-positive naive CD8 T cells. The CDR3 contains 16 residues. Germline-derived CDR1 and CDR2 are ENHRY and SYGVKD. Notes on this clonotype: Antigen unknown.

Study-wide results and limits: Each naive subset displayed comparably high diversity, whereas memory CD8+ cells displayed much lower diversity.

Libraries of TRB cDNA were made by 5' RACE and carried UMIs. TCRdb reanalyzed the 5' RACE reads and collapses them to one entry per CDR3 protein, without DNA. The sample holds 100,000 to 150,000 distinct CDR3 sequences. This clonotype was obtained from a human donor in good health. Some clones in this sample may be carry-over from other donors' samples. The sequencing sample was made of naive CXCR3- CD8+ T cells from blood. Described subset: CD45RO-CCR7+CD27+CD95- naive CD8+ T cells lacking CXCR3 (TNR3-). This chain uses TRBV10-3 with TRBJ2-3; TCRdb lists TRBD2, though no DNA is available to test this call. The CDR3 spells CAISEATSGRADTQYF.